One sample yielded the 19 T cell receptor beta chains listed below, sequenced in a study of CD8 T cells in Susac syndrome (dated by TCRdb to about 2019). Receptors were amplified or captured by the immunoSEQ multiplex PCR assay. RNA was extracted with the RNeasy kit and roughly 0.5 to 1 ug was reverse transcribed using random hexamers. Clones were called with MiXCR by TCRdb after fastp trimmed the public reads at Q25, and only in-frame beta chains were retained. When rows share a CDR3 protein, they turn into one entry using the most common DNA and genes. The sample has about 22,000 distinct CDR3 sequences on record, 85% to 95% of them singletons. The ten largest account for about 0.3% of the sample. Sequenced material: CD8+ T cells from PBMCs. Receptor source: a human donor in good health.

This chain uses TRBV6-1 with TRBJ2-1; TRBD2 aligns across 9 bases. The germline V gene has CDR1 MNHNS and CDR2 SASEGT. J was trimmed by 3 bases and V by 5 bases; bases with no gene match: 11. The CDR3 totals 17 residues. This CDR3 is CASSPWLSGGLYNEQFF. The CDR3 DNA follows: TGTGCCAGCAGTCCTTGGCTTAGCGGGGGCCTCTACAATGAGCAGTTCTTC.

The chain uses TRBV5-6 and TRBJ2-5; 7 bases are a match to TRBD2. Germline V gives CDR1 SGHDT, CDR2 YYEEEE. V dropped 9 bases and J dropped 1; count of bases not matched to a gene: 15. The CDR3 totals 16 residues. This CDR3 reads CATHSRLAGGQETQYF. The CDR3 DNA is TGTGCCACCCATAGCCGACTAGCCGGGGGCCAAGAGACCCAGTACTTC.

V is TRBV5-6 and J is TRBJ2-1; D is ambiguous. Between the trimmed V and J ends, which lost 2 bases and 8 bases, there was a span of 8 bases. CDR1 is SGHDT and CDR2 is YYEEEE in the germline V gene. The CDR3 totals 12 residues. The CDR3 is CASSLKVDEQFF. In DNA, the CDR3 is TGTGCCAGCAGCTTAAAGGTGGATGAGCAGTTCTTC.

This chain joins TRBV20-1 and TRBJ2-7, with 10 bases fitting TRBD1. CDR1 and CDR2 (germline): DFQATT, SNEGSKA (reference sequence). The CDR3 length is 14 residues. V was pared by 7 bases and J by 2 bases, with 8 bases of the junction left unmatched. Here the CDR3 reads CSVPRTGGTYEQYF. The DNA for the CDR3 is TGCAGTGTTCCCCGGACAGGGGGAACCTACGAGCAGTACTTC.

This clonotype was found a few times. The chain couples TRBV7-2 to TRBJ2-7; either TRBD1 or TRBD2 may fit D (5 bases each). The CDR3 runs 13 residues. Trimming removed 7 bases at V and 4 bases at J, with 14 bases between. Germline values: CDR1 SGHTA, CDR2 FQGNSA. The CDR3 here is CASISGRTYEQYF. The CDR3 DNA reads TGTGCCAGCATCTCGGGACGGACATACGAGCAGTACTTC.

The rearrangement joins TRBV12-3 or TRBV12-4 to TRBJ1-5, with TRBD1 as a possible D gene (5 bases). Trimming took 6 bases from V and 3 from J, leaving 9 bases between them. The CDR3 sequence is 13 residues long. The DNA of the CDR3 is TGTGCCAGCAGCCAGGGATACAATCAGCCCCAGCATTTT. This codes for CASSQGYNQPQHF.

The rearrangement links TRBV5-1 to TRBJ2-7; D remains ambiguous. V was shortened by 3 bases and J by 0 bases, with 7 bases between the two germline ends. The CDR3 runs 13 residues. CDR1 SGHRS and CDR2 YFSETQ come from the germline V gene. CDR3 coding DNA: TGCGCCAGCAGCTCTGGACCCTCCTACGAGCAGTACTTC. Amino acids: CASSSGPSYEQYF.

This clonotype has just a few counts. The V and J genes are TRBV6-1 and TRBJ2-7, with D unclear. Looked up from germline, CDR1 is MNHNS and CDR2 is SASEGT. Trimming cost V 4 bases and J 0 bases, with 7 bases left between them. The CDR3 is 13 residues long. CDR3: CASSAGSSYEQYF. The CDR3 DNA follows: TGTGCCAGCAGTGCAGGCTCCTCCTACGAGCAGTACTTC.

The chain employs TRBV6-5 and TRBJ2-1; TRBD2 matches at 8 bases. Germline V gene sequence: CDR1 MNHEY, CDR2 SVGAGI. The ends lost 2 bases at V and 7 bases at J; junction bases unmatched: 1. This CDR3 is built from 13 residues. CDR3 amino acids: CASSYPGGNEQFF. For the CDR3, the DNA is TGTGCCAGCAGTTACCCGGGGGGGAATGAGCAGTTCTTC.

In DNA form, the CDR3 reads TGTGCCAGCAGTCTCCACAGGGTTTTAAACTACACCTTC. Translation gives CASSLHRVLNYTF. The chain combines TRBV28 with TRBJ1-2, with D maybe TRBD1 (6 bases). CDR1 and CDR2 (germline): MDHEN, SYDVKM. The CDR3 runs 13 residues. V was clipped by 5 bases and J by 10 bases, with 17 bases between them.

The chain links TRBV6-2 or TRBV6-3 to TRBJ1-1, with D perhaps matching TRBD1 (5 bases). Trimming took 6 bases from V and 8 from J, leaving 10 bases between them. The length of the CDR3 is 11 residues. The germline V gene has CDR1 MNHEY and CDR2 SVGEGT. As DNA, the CDR3 is TGTGCCAGCAGCCCTGGGGCAGAAGCTTTCTTT. Its translation is CASSPGAEAFF.

This clonotype has only a few counts. V usage is TRBV7-9 and J usage is TRBJ2-7, with D hard to call. The CDR3 is 12 residues long. Germline CDR1 and CDR2: SEHNR and FQNEAQ (reference sequence). Trimming removed 2 bases at V and 4 bases at J, with 6 bases between. The DNA of the CDR3 is TGTGCCAGCAGCTTAAGAGGATACGAGCAGTACTTC. Translation gives CASSLRGYEQYF.

V is TRBV9 and J is TRBJ1-2, with a tentative D call TRBD1 (5 bases). This CDR3 has 13 residues. The V and J ends lost 0 bases and 7 bases respectively, with 10 bases between them. CDR1 is SGDLS, CDR2 YYNGEE, per germline. This CDR3 reads CASSVGGGTGYTF. CDR3 in DNA: TGTGCCAGCAGCGTAGGGGGAGGGACTGGCTACACCTTC.

This clonotype occurred once. The chain links TRBV5-1 to TRBJ1-1, with D perhaps TRBD1 (6 bases). From germline, CDR1 is SGHRS and CDR2 YFSETQ. The V end lost 3 bases, the J end lost 1 base, and 13 bases lay between the germline ends. This CDR3 is 15 amino acids long. CDR3 protein: CASSWAGAPNTEAFF. Written as DNA, the CDR3 is TGCGCCAGCAGCTGGGCAGGGGCCCCGAACACTGAAGCTTTCTTT.

The chain uses TRBV5-1 and TRBJ1-4; D may be TRBD1 (5 bases). V lost 4 bases and J 5 bases, leaving 12 bases between the germline ends. The CDR3 contains 14 residues. Germline-derived CDR1 and CDR2 are SGHRS and YFSETQ. CDR3 sequence reads: CASSPTGDNEKLFF. In nucleotides, the CDR3 is TGCGCCAGCAGCCCAACAGGTGACAATGAAAAACTGTTTTTT.

The V gene is TRBV7-9, the J gene TRBJ1-1; D remains unclear. The germline CDR1 and CDR2 sequences are SEHNR and FQNEAQ (reference sequence). V lost 5 bases to trimming and J lost 4 bases, with 17 bases between them. This CDR3 region has 15 residues. The CDR3 sequence is CASSPDSFYGTEAFF. For the CDR3, the DNA is TGTGCCAGCAGCCCAGACTCCTTTTATGGCACTGAAGCTTTCTTT.

This clonotype came up once. This rearrangement joins TRBV12-3 or TRBV12-4 to TRBJ2-7, with D hard to call. The CDR3 runs to 20 residues. V lost 0 bases and J 2 bases, leaving 26 bases between the germline ends. CDR3 bases: TGTGCCAGCAGTTTAGCGCGGTATAAGAATACAGACGACGGACCCTACGAGCAGTACTTC. Translation gives CASSLARYKNTDDGPYEQYF.

The V and J genes are TRBV4-3 and TRBJ1-2, with D uncertain. The V end was cut by 0 bases, the J end by 4 bases, with 15 bases between. Germline V gene sequence: CDR1 LGHNA, CDR2 YSLEER. CDR3 length equals 16 residues. The CDR3 sequence is CASSQDNTVAGYGYTF. CDR3 coding DNA: TGCGCCAGCAGCCAAGATAACACCGTGGCAGGCTATGGCTACACCTTC.

The chain has TRBV20-1 and TRBJ2-1; D is possibly TRBD1 (6 bases). Germline V gene lookup returns CDR1 DFQATT and CDR2 SNEGSKA (reference sequence). The CDR3 runs 15 residues. The ends were cut back, 0 bases at V and 5 bases at J, with 14 bases in the middle. CDR3 sequence: CSARDYREPHNEQFF. DNA for the CDR3: TGCAGTGCTAGAGATTACAGGGAACCTCACAATGAGCAGTTCTTC.